This T cell receptor (beta chain) was found in a study of blood T cell repertoires in COVID-19. At the level of the study: The United States, Italy and Spain provided the acute and convalescent COVID-19 samples.

Sequencing used immunoSEQ multiplex PCR; TCRdb keeps in-frame clones, though not all of them. The sample carries some 22,000 clones, about nine tenths recorded once. What was sequenced was peripheral blood. This clonotype was sampled from a woman of 80 years or more with acute or convalescent COVID-19.

CDR3 sequence: CAWTGGRDTQYF. DNA of the CDR3: TGTGCCTGGACGGGGGGGCGGGATACGCAGTATTTT. J is TRBJ2-3 and V is TRBV30; 8 bases match TRBD2. Germline V gene lookup returns CDR1 GTSNPN and CDR2 SVGIG (reference sequence). After removal of 4 bases from V and 6 bases from J, the junction contained 3 bases not matched to a gene. The CDR3 sequence is 12 residues long.